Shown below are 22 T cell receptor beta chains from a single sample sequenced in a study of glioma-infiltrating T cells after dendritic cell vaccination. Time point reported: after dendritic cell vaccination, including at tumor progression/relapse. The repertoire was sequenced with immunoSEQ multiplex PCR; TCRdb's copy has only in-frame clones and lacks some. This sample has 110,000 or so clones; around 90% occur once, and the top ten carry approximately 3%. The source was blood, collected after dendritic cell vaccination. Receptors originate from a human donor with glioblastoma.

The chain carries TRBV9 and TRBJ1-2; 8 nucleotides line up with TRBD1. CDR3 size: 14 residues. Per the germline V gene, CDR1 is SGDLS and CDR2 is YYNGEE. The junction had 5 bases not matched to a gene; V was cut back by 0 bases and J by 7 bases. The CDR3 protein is CASSVAPTGAGYTF. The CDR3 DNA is TGTGCCAGCAGCGTAGCCCCGACAGGGGCTGGCTACACCTTC.

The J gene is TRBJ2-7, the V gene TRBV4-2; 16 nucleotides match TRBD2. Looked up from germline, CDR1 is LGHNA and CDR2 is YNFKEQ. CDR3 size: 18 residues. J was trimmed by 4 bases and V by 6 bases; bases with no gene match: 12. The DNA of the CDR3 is TGTGCCAGCAGTCATACTCGGGGACTAGCGGGGGGGAAGTACGAGCAGTACTTC. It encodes CASSHTRGLAGGKYEQYF.

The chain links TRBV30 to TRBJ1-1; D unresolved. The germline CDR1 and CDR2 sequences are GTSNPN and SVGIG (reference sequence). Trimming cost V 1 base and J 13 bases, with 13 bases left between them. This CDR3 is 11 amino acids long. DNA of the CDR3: TGTGCCTGGAGTGCGCTAAAGGGAGTTTTCTTT. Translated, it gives CAWSALKGVFF.

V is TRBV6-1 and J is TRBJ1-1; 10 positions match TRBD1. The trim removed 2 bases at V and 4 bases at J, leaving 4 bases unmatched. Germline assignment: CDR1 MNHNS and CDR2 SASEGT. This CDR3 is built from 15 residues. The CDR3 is CASSEKTGGSTEAFF. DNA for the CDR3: TGTGCCAGCAGTGAAAAGACAGGGGGCAGCACTGAAGCTTTCTTT.

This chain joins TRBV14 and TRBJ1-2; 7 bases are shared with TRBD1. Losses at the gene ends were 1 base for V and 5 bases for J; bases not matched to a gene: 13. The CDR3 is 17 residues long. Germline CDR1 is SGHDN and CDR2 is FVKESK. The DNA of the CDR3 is TGTGCCAGCAGCCAAGCCGGGACAGCTGTTGACCATTATGGCTACACCTTC. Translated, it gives CASSQAGTAVDHYGYTF.

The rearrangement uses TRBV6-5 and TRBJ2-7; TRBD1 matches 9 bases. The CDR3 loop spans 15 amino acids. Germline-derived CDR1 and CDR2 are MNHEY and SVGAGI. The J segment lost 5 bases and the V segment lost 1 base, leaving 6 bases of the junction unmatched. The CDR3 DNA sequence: TGTGCCAGCAGTTACTTAGGACAGGGGAACCACGAGCAGTACTTC. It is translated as CASSYLGQGNHEQYF.

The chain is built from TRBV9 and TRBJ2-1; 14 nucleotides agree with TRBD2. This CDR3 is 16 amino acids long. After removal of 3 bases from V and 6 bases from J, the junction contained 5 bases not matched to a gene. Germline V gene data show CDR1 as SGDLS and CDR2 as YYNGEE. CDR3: CASSERLAGGSNEQFF. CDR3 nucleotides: TGTGCCAGCAGCGAAAGACTAGCGGGGGGGAGCAATGAGCAGTTCTTC. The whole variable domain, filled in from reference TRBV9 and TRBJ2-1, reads DSGVTQTPKHLITATGQRVTLRCSPRSGDLSVYWYQQSLDQGLQFLIQYYNGEERAKGNILERFSAQQFPDLHSELNLSSLELGDSALYFCASSERLAGGSNEQFFGPGTRLTVL.

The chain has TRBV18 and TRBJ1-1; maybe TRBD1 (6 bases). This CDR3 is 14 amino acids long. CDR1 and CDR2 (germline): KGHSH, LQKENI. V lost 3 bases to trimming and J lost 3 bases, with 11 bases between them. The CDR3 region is CASSPVRGDTEAFF. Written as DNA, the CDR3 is TGTGCCAGCTCACCTGTCAGGGGCGACACTGAAGCTTTCTTT.

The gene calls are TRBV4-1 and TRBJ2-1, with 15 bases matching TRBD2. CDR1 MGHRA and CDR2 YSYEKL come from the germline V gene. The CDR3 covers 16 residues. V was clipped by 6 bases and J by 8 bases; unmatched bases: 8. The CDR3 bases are TGCGCCAGCAGTCGGACTAGCGGGGGGGCCAGCTATGAGCAGTTCTTC. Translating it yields CASSRTSGGASYEQFF.

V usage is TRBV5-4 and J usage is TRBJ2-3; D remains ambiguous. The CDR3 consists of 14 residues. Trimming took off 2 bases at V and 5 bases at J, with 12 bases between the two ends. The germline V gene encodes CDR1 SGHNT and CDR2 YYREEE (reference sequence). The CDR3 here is CASSFGGVVDTQYF. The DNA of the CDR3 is TGTGCCAGCAGCTTCGGCGGAGTGGTAGATACGCAGTATTTT.

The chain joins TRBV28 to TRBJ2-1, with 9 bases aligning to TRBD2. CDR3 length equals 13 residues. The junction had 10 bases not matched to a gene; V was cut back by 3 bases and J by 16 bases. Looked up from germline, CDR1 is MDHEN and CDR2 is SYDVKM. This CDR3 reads CASSFPAGGPNFF. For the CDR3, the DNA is TGTGCCAGCAGTTTTCCGGCGGGAGGGCCTAATTTCTTC.

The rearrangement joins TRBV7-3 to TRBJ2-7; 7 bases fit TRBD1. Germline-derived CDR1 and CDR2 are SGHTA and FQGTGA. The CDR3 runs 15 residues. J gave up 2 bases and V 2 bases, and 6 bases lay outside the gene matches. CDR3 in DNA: TGTGCCAGCAGCTTATCCCGGGACAGAGCCTACGAGCAGTACTTC. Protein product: CASSLSRDRAYEQYF.

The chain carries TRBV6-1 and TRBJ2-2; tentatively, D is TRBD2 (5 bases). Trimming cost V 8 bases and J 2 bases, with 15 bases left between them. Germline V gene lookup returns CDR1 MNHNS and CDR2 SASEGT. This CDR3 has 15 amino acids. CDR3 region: CASHPSGINTGELFF. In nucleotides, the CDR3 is TGTGCCAGCCACCCCTCGGGGATTAACACCGGGGAGCTGTTTTTT.

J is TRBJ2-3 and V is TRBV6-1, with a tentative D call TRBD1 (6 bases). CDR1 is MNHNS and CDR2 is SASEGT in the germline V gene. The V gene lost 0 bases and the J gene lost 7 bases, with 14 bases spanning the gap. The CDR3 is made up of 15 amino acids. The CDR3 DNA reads TGTGCCAGCAGTGAAGCGCAGGGGCGCGGGTATACGCAGTATTTT. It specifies CASSEAQGRGYTQYF.

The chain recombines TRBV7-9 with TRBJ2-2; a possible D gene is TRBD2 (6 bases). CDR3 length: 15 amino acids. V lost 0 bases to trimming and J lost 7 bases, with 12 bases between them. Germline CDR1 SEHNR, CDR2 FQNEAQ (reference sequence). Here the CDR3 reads CASSLAQQGGGELFF. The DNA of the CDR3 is TGTGCCAGCAGCTTAGCGCAGCAGGGAGGCGGGGAGCTGTTTTTT. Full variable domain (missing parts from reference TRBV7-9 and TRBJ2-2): DTGVSQNPRHKITKRGQNVTFRCDPISEHNRLYWYRQTLGQGPEFLTYFQNEAQLEKSRLLSDRFSAERPKGSFSTLEIQRTEQGDSAMYLCASSLAQQGGGELFFGEGSRLTVL.

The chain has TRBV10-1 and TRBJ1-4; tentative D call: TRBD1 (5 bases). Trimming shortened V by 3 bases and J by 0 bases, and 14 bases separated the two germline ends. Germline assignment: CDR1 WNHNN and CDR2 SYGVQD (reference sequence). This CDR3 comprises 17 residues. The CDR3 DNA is TGCGCCAGCAGTGAAGGCAGGGCCCTTGCAACTAATGAAAAACTGTTTTTT. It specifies CASSEGRALATNEKLFF.

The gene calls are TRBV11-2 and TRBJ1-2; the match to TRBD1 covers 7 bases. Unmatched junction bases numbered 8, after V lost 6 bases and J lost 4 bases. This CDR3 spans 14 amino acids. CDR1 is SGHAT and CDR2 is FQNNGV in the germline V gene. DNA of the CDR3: TGTGCCAGCAGAATAAACCGGGACAGCTATGGCTACACCTTC. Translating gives CASRINRDSYGYTF.

The CDR3 nucleotides are TGTGCCAGCAGCCCCACGGTGAGCTCCTACAATGAGCAGTTCTTC. It encodes CASSPTVSSYNEQFF. This rearrangement joins TRBV11-3 to TRBJ2-1; D is uncertain. Between the trimmed V and J ends, which lost 5 bases and 0 bases, there was a span of 11 bases. The CDR3 loop spans 15 amino acids. In germline, CDR1 is SGHNT, CDR2 YENEEA.

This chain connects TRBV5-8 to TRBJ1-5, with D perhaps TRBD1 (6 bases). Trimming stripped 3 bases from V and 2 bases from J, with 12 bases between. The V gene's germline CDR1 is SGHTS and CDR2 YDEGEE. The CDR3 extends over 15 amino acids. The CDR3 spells CASSSLGGGNQPQHF. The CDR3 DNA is TGTGCCAGCAGCTCCTTAGGGGGAGGCAATCAGCCCCAGCATTTT.

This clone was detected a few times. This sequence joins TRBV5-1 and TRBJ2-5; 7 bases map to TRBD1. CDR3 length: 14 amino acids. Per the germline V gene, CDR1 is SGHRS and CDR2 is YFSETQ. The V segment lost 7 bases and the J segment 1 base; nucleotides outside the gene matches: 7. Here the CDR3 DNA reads TGCGCCAGCGGCCAGGGACAGATCCAAGAGACCCAGTACTTC. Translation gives CASGQGQIQETQYF.

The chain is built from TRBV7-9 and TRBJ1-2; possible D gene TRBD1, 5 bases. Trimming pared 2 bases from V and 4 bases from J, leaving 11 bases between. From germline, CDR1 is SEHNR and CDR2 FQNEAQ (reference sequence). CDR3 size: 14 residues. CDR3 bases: TGTGCCAGCAGCTTAACTCGCAGGGCCTATGGCTACACCTTC. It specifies CASSLTRRAYGYTF.

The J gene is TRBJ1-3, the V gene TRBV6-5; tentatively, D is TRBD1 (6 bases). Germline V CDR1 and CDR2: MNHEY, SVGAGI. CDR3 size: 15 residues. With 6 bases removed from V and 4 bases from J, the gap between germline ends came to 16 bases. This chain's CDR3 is CASSRAGTLGNTIYF. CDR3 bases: TGTGCCAGCAGCCGAGCCGGGACACTCGGAAACACCATATATTTT.